The 2 T cell receptor beta chains reported below all come from one sample, sequenced in a study of control samples from healthy donors and cancer patients. Clones were sequenced by immunoSEQ multiplex PCR, and TCRdb holds only the in-frame ones, with some missing. This table holds around 170,000 clones, around 90% found once. Sequences were obtained from blood. These receptors all stem from a woman aged 50 to 60 in good health.

Of note for this clone: The DNA is omitted, as the CDR3 cannot be located on it reliably, and the CDR3 follows TCRdb's listing. This rearrangement joins TRBV21-1 to TRBJ2-3; TRBD2, the table's D call, was not compared with the DNA. TRBV21-1 is a pseudogene locus. A total of 18 residues make up the CDR3, ends included. The CDR3 spells CASSKWGIGSGAFDTQYF.

The rearrangement links TRBV9 to TRBJ2-3, with a tentative D call TRBD2 (6 bases). This CDR3 spans 14 amino acids. The ends were cut back, 6 bases at V and 1 base at J, with 12 bases in the middle. Germline V gene sequence: CDR1 SGDLS, CDR2 YYNGEE. This chain's CDR3 is CASTGGARTDTQYF. Here the CDR3 DNA reads TGTGCCAGCACCGGAGGGGCCCGCACAGATACGCAGTATTTT.